The rows below give T cell receptor beta chains drawn from one sample of a study of cytomegalovirus exposure and HLA in healthy donors. Here immunoSEQ multiplex PCR was the method, and the copy in TCRdb shows in-frame clones only, minus some. The sample consists of 120,000 or so clones, about 80% of them appearing once. Sequencing used PBMCs. The receptors shown here come from a woman aged 40 to 49 in good health and CMV-seropositive. The CDR3 runs from the conserved cysteine through the conserved F or W. The D gene is left open where the match is weak.

>TRBJ2-1|TRBV23-1|NA
CASSQSYRALNEQFF
TGCGCCAGCAGTCAATCGTACAGGGCTCTGAATGAGCAGTTCTTC
>TRBJ2-1|TRBV5-1|NA
CASSPRDNYNEQFF
TGCGCCAGCAGCCCCCGGGACAACTACAATGAGCAGTTCTTC
>TRBJ1-2|TRBV13|NA
CASSFRGPLGWGDYGYTF
TGTGCCAGCAGCTTCCGAGGCCCCCTCGGCTGGGGAGACTATGGCTACACCTTC
>TRBJ2-7|TRBV5-6|TRBD1
CASSLNRDRVYEQYF
TGTGCCAGCAGCTTAAATCGGGACAGGGTTTACGAGCAGTACTTC
>TRBJ1-2|TRBV7-2|TRBD1
CASSPGTDFSGYTF
TGTGCCAGCAGCCCCGGGACAGACTTCTCTGGCTACACCTTC
>TRBJ1-4|TRBV9|TRBD1
CASSPGQPNEKLFF
TGTGCCAGCAGCCCGGGACAGCCTAATGAAAAACTGTTTTTT
>TRBJ2-1|TRBV18|NA
CASSPFESQGGYNEQFF
TGTGCCAGCTCACCATTTGAGTCCCAGGGAGGTTACAATGAGCAGTTCTTC
>TRBJ2-7|TRBV18|NA
CASSPGGSYEQYF
TGTGCCAGCTCACCCGGGGGCTCCTACGAGCAGTACTTC
>TRBJ2-7|TRBV30|TRBD1
CAWSLTGDEQYF
TGTGCCTGGAGTCTCACAGGGGACGAGCAGTACTTC
>TRBJ1-2|TRBV5-1|NA
CASSPRDIYNYGYTF
TGCGCCAGCAGCCCCCGGGACATCTATAACTATGGCTACACCTTC